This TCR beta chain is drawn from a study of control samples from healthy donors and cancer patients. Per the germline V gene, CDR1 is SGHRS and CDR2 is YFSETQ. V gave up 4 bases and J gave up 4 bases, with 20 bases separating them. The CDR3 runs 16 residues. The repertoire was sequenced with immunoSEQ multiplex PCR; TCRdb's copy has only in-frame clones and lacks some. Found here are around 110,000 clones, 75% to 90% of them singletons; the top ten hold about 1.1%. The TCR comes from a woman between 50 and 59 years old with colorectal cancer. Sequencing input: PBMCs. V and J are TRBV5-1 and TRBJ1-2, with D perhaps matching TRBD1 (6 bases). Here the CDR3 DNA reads TGCGCCAGCAGCCCGGAAATAGGGACACACATCTATGGCTACACCTTC. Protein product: CASSPEIGTHIYGYTF.